This TCR beta chain originates from a study of T cells in Graves' hyperthyroidism and ophthalmopathy. As concerns this clonotype: As yet, its antigen is unknown.

Amplification of TCR beta CDR3 regions was performed using RNA transcripts as template. RT-PCR in the first round (using the HTBI primer set) targeted the TCR CDR3. TCRdb itself ran the multiplex PCR reads through MiXCR, one entry per CDR3 protein. The sample gives roughly 700,000 distinct CDR3 sequences, around 16% of which show up once; roughly a sixth is in the top ten. Broader study findings: The model's output predicted ophthalmopathy at a median of 6.5 months prior to onset.

Sample: blood. The receptor comes from a man aged 50-59 years with Graves' hyperthyroidism.

Written as DNA, the CDR3 is TGTGCCAGTAGCCCGACAGGGGGGCCCACTGGGGCCAACGTCCTGACTTTC. Translated: CASSPTGGPTGANVLTF. This chain links TRBV19 with TRBJ2-6, with TRBD1 matching 9 bases. The CDR3 contains 17 residues. Germline V gives CDR1 LNHDA, CDR2 SQIVND (reference sequence). The V and J ends lost 6 bases and 2 bases, in that order; junction bases with no gene match: 8.